These 6 T cell receptor beta chains came from one sample sequenced in a study of T cell changes during pregnancy in multiple sclerosis. TCRdb's table, derived via immunoSEQ multiplex PCR, lists solely in-frame clones and lacks some. The profile shows about 68,000 clones, more than 80% of them singletons. The material was peripheral blood, obtained in the second trimester of pregnancy. Receptors were obtained from a female donor with multiple sclerosis, enrolled in a pregnancy study.

The chain carries TRBV25-1 and TRBJ1-4; the D gene is possibly TRBD1 (6 bases). Looked up from germline, CDR1 is MGHDK and CDR2 is SYGVNS. Trimming pared 3 bases from V and 3 bases from J, leaving 14 bases between. The CDR3 is made up of 16 amino acids. The CDR3 coding sequence is TGTGCCAGCAGTGACCTAACAGGGAGGGCTAATGAAAAACTGTTTTTT. It translates to CASSDLTGRANEKLFF.

The chain employs TRBV5-5 and TRBJ1-6; possibly TRBD1 for D (5 bases). This CDR3 is built from 13 residues. V was pared by 0 bases and J by 9 bases, with 7 bases between. From germline, CDR1 is SGHKS and CDR2 YYEKEE (reference sequence). The CDR3, as DNA: TGTGCCAGCAGCTTGGGGGGGGGTTCACCCCTCCACTTT. It specifies CASSLGGGSPLHF. The full variable domain, with the rest looked up from reference TRBV5-5 and TRBJ1-6, is DAGVTQSPTHLIKTRGQQVTLRCSPISGHKSVSWYQQVLGQGPQFIFQYYEKEERGRGNFPDRFSARQFPNYSSELNVNALLLGDSALYLCASSLGGGSPLHFGNGTRLTVT.

This sequence joins TRBV20-1 and TRBJ1-1, with D hard to call. V gave up 6 bases and J gave up 7 bases, with 9 bases separating them. CDR1 is DFQATT and CDR2 is SNEGSKA in the germline V gene (reference sequence). The CDR3 is 10 residues long. The CDR3 region has the DNA TGCAGTGCAAGCCGGGGTGAAGCTTTCTTT. Protein: CSASRGEAFF.

The table lists this clone with a few counts. The J gene is TRBJ1-1, the V gene TRBV9, with D hard to call. Per the germline V gene, CDR1 is SGDLS and CDR2 is YYNGEE. The CDR3 runs 14 residues. V lost 1 base, J lost 7 bases, and 14 bases lay in between. CDR3 nucleotides: TGTGCCAGCAGCGTATCCTCCGGGGTTAGTGAAGCTTTCTTT. Its protein product is CASSVSSGVSEAFF.

V gene TRBV14 combines with J gene TRBJ1-2; no clear D gene. CDR1 and CDR2 from the germline V gene are SGHDN and FVKESK. With 4 bases removed from V and 8 bases from J, the gap between germline ends came to 8 bases. This CDR3 is built from 11 residues. The CDR3 loop is CASSRTGGYTF. In DNA form, the CDR3 reads TGTGCCAGCAGCCGGACGGGGGGCTACACCTTC.

In regard to this clone: An end of the junction does not agree with germline; a read error may underlie this. The chain joins TRBV6-4 to TRBJ2-5; the D gene is possibly TRBD2 (6 bases). Germline V gene lookup returns CDR1 MRHNA and CDR2 SNTAGT. The CDR3 length is 15 residues. CDR3 in DNA: TGTGCCAGCAGTGAGGAGGGAACGGGGCAAGAGCCCCAGTACTTC. Translating it yields CASSEEGTGQEPQYF.